This TCR beta chain is from a study of T cell repertoires in ileal Crohn's disease. Germline trimming cut 7 bases from V and 8 bases from J; bases unmatched to any gene: 5. The CDR3 extends over 12 amino acids. Germline values: CDR1 GTSNPN, CDR2 SVGIG (reference sequence). The time point here: inflamed ileum from the surgical specimen. This clone turned up a few times. The table came from immunoSEQ multiplex PCR; TCRdb's copy has only in-frame clones and leaves some out. The sample includes 13,000 to 15,000 clones, roughly 80% seen only once; the top ten take approximately 15%. The clonotype originates from an adult with Crohn's disease. The chain uses TRBV30 and TRBJ1-2, with 12 bases that match TRBD1. Input material: ileal tissue. This CDR3 reads CASGQGAKGYTF. In DNA, the CDR3 is TGTGCCTCGGGACAGGGGGCAAAGGGCTACACCTTC.